This record covers a single TCR beta chain. These data originate in a study of blood T cell repertoires in COVID-19. Original analysis: Scientists estimated how many nucleated cells there were by amplifying reference gene primers. Sequenced by immunoSEQ multiplex PCR; TCRdb stores in-frame clones only, minus some. V, J and clone size were drawn from that table, and D and trimming were deduced from the DNA. The profile covers about 160,000 clones, with approximately 80% appearing a single time and 3% to 4% taken by the ten largest. The study recruited people aged about 18 to 95 years across around 23 US areas. The source is a woman in her fifties or sixties who had recovered from COVID-19. The sequenced material came from PBMCs or T cells enriched from blood (not recorded which).

CDR3 sequence reads: CASSQDPGGYQPQHF. In DNA form, the CDR3 reads TGTGCCAGCAGCCAAGATCCAGGGGGCTATCAGCCCCAGCATTTT. V is TRBV4-2 and J is TRBJ1-5, with 8 bases identical to TRBD1. Germline assignment: CDR1 LGHNA and CDR2 YNFKEQ. The CDR3 length is 15 residues. V shed 0 bases and J 5 bases; nucleotides not matched to a gene: 3.